This T cell receptor (beta chain) was identified in a study of untreated major depressive disorder. Controls lacked current or lifetime mood disorder and scored 5 or less on depressive symptoms. About 95% CD4+ purity was typical by flow cytometry. Sequenced by immunoSEQ multiplex PCR; TCRdb stores in-frame clones only, minus some. The data contain about 21,000 clones, approximately 89% of them singletons. The specimen was CD4+ T cells from PBMCs. The clonotype was recovered from a woman aged 40-49 years in good health.

As DNA, the CDR3 is TGTGCCTGGAGTGTATTGGGCGGGTCTGGAAACACCATATATTTT. Its protein product is CAWSVLGGSGNTIYF. The genes are TRBV30 and TRBJ1-3; no reliable D call. CDR3 size: 15 residues. V lost 0 bases to trimming and J lost 1 base, with 10 bases between them. The germline gives CDR1 GTSNPN, CDR2 SVGIG (reference sequence).